The T cell receptor beta chain described here comes from a study of glioma-infiltrating T cells after dendritic cell vaccination. Libraries were prepared by immunoSEQ multiplex PCR; TCRdb keeps only in-frame clonotypes and omits some of them. The sample lists approximately 48,000 clones; over 75% were seen once. Germline V lookup: CDR1 LNHDA, CDR2 SQIVND (reference sequence). This CDR3 has 14 amino acids. V lost 6 bases to trimming and J lost 0 bases, with 11 bases between them. V and J are TRBV19 and TRBJ1-1; possibly TRBD1 for D (5 bases). This sample comprised blood, obtained before dendritic cell vaccination. The TCR originated in a human donor with glioblastoma. CDR3 DNA: TGTGCCAGTAGCTCCGGGGGGATGAACACTGAAGCTTTCTTT. Translating gives CASSSGGMNTEAFF.